The 3 T cell receptor beta chains below all came from one sample that was sequenced in a study of cytomegalovirus exposure and HLA in healthy donors. PCR used 60 Vbeta primers and 13 Jbeta primers. Only in-frame clones appear in the TCRdb table, and some are missing; sequencing was by immunoSEQ multiplex PCR. The repertoire holds more than 45,000 clones, with under 75% as singletons. The specimen sequenced was PBMCs. These receptors all stem from a man aged 25-45 years in good health and CMV-seronegative.

There are a few counts of this clone. The V gene is TRBV7-6, the J gene TRBJ1-3; 7 bases are shared with TRBD1. Germline-derived CDR1 and CDR2 are SGHVS and FNYEAQ. The CDR3 spans 14 residues. V dropped 1 base and J dropped 7; count of bases not matched to a gene: 4. The CDR3 DNA is TGTGCCAGCAGCTTAGGTCAGGGGGTTAACACCATATATTTT. Protein sequence: CASSLGQGVNTIYF.

CDR3 nucleotides: TGTGCCAGCAGCCCCTTGGCAGGGGTCCCGACTGAAGCTTTCTTT. Protein sequence: CASSPLAGVPTEAFF. V and J are TRBV11-2 and TRBJ1-1, with D possibly matching TRBD1 (6 bases). Trimming took 5 bases from V and 5 from J, leaving 18 bases between them. The CDR3 length is 15 residues. Germline-derived CDR1 and CDR2 are SGHAT and FQNNGV. Variable domain in full (rest from reference TRBV11-2 and TRBJ1-1): EAGVAQSPRYKIIEKRQSVAFWCNPISGHATLYWYQQILGQGPKLLIQFQNNGVVDDSQLPKDRFSAERLKGVDSTLKIQPAKLEDSAVYLCASSPLAGVPTEAFFGQGTRLTVV.

In its sample, this clone was seen once. This chain connects TRBV14 to TRBJ2-7; D might be TRBD2 (6 bases). The CDR3 consists of 16 residues. Trimming left V 3 bases short and J 7 bases short, with 22 bases between. The V gene's germline CDR1 is SGHDN and CDR2 FVKESK. The chain's CDR3 is CASSHILTGRWGEQYF. The CDR3 bases are TGTGCCAGCAGCCATATCCTGACCGGGAGATGGGGAGAGCAGTACTTC.